The 7 T cell receptor beta chains reported below all come from one sample, sequenced in a study of cytomegalovirus exposure and HLA in healthy donors. Clones were sequenced by immunoSEQ multiplex PCR, and TCRdb holds only the in-frame ones, with some missing. This table holds roughly 56,000 clones, about 88% found once. Sequencing used PBMCs. These receptors came from a young woman in good health and CMV-seronegative.

The genes are TRBV10-3 and TRBJ2-5; the D gene is possibly TRBD1 (6 bases). Deletions cut 4 bases from V and 3 bases from J, with 15 bases between. The CDR3 runs to 15 residues. Germline lookup yields CDR1 ENHRY and CDR2 SYGVKD. CDR3 nucleotides: TGTGCCATCAGTGCCGAGACTGGGGGCAAAGAGACCCAGTACTTC. Translated, it gives CAISAETGGKETQYF.

This chain joins TRBV2 and TRBJ2-1; 10 positions match TRBD2. V gave up 6 bases and J gave up 5 bases; unmatched junction bases: 7. The CDR3 runs to 15 residues. Looked up from germline, CDR1 is SNHLY and CDR2 is FYNNEI. The CDR3 DNA sequence: TGTGCCAGCAGGGAATTAGCGGGGGGCCACAATGAGCAGTTCTTC. It yields the protein CASRELAGGHNEQFF.

The CDR3 sequence is CASSPAGKEQETQYF. The CDR3 nucleotides read TGTGCCAGCAGTCCCGCGGGAAAAGAACAAGAGACCCAGTACTTC. The V and J genes are TRBV7-3 and TRBJ2-5; a possible D gene is TRBD2 (6 bases). The CDR3 loop spans 15 amino acids. V was pared by 6 bases and J by 2 bases, with 16 bases between. The germline V gene encodes CDR1 SGHTA and CDR2 FQGTGA.

CDR3 sequence reads: CASSPDLQGYYGYTF. CDR3 nucleotides: TGTGCCAGTAGCCCTGACCTGCAGGGATACTATGGCTACACCTTC. The chain is built from TRBV19 and TRBJ1-2, with a weak D call TRBD1 (5 bases). Between the trimmed V and J ends, which lost 6 bases and 3 bases, there was a span of 17 bases. Germline loops: CDR1 LNHDA, CDR2 SQIVND (reference sequence). The CDR3 covers 15 residues.

The chain couples TRBV4-2 to TRBJ2-1, with no clear D. The germline V gene encodes CDR1 LGHNA and CDR2 YNFKEQ. Trimming removed 0 bases from V and 0 bases from J, with 6 bases in between. The CDR3 covers 15 residues. The CDR3 region is CASSQDRSSYNEQFF. As DNA, the CDR3 is TGTGCCAGCAGCCAAGACCGCAGCTCCTACAATGAGCAGTTCTTC.

The gene calls are TRBV2 and TRBJ2-5; no reliable D call. CDR3 length: 16 amino acids. The germline V gene has CDR1 SNHLY and CDR2 FYNNEI. V was cut by 3 bases and J by 2 bases, with 16 bases left in between. As DNA, the CDR3 is TGTGCCAGCAGTGAGCATAGTTGGCTAGAACAAGAGACCCAGTACTTC. Residues: CASSEHSWLEQETQYF.

V usage is TRBV5-3 and J usage is TRBJ1-2; D ambiguous. TRBV5-3 is given ORF status, its function remaining uncertain. The CDR3 runs 13 residues. Trimming removed 4 bases at V and 4 bases at J, with 11 bases between. CDR3 nucleotides: TGTGCCAGAAGCGTCGGGGTAAGCTATGGCTACACCTTC. Protein: CARSVGVSYGYTF.